The clone carrying this TCR beta chain is a singleton in its sample. Different DNA sequences within this sample yield the same CDR3. This specimen comes from a study of Ad26.COV2.S vaccination and SARS-CoV-2 variants. This sample's treatment: about 20 received Ad26.COV2.S at low or high dose, single or two shots; 5 received placebo; per-sample allocation not given. Day 63 following the first vaccine or placebo injection was when the samples were taken. Data came from immunoSEQ multiplex PCR; TCRdb stores just in-frame clones and leaves some out. The data hold about 350,000 clones, with roughly 91% observed a single time. The CDR3 runs 15 residues. Trimming cost V 8 bases and J 0 bases; bases outside gene matches: 5. Germline loops: CDR1 LNHDA, CDR2 SQIVND (reference sequence).

Sequences were derived from peripheral blood, sampled in a trial of Ad26.COV2.S vaccine versus placebo. The rearrangement links TRBV19 to TRBJ2-1; 9 bases line up with TRBD2. The clonotype was recovered from a person aged 18-65 years who received the Ad26.COV2.S COVID-19 vaccine or a placebo. CDR3 residues: CASSLSGSSYNEQFF. Here the CDR3 DNA reads TGTGCCAGTTCCCTTAGCGGGAGCTCCTACAATGAGCAGTTCTTC.